This entry lists 11 T cell receptor beta chains sequenced from one sample in a study of blood T cell repertoires in COVID-19. Repertoires were generated with immunoSEQ multiplex PCR, while TCRdb's copy carries only in-frame clones and drops some. The table lists a few hundred thousand clones, around 89% of them singletons, with around 6% in the top ten. The sample was peripheral blood. The receptor set was obtained from a man aged 18-30 years who had recovered from COVID-19.

Here the CDR3 reads CASSLSQYRETQYF. The CDR3 DNA follows: TGCGCCAGCAGCTTGAGCCAATACAGAGAGACCCAGTACTTC. The V and J genes are TRBV5-1 and TRBJ2-5; no clear D gene. V was shortened by 1 base and J by 4 bases, with 11 bases between the two germline ends. The CDR3 has 14 amino acids. Germline-derived CDR1 and CDR2 are SGHRS and YFSETQ.

This chain links TRBV5-1 with TRBJ2-1, with 9 bases lining up with TRBD1. This CDR3 spans 15 amino acids. Germline CDR1 reads SGHRS; CDR2 reads YFSETQ. The trim removed 6 bases at V and 2 bases at J, leaving 6 bases unmatched. The CDR3 DNA reads as TGCGCCAGCACCCCGGGACAGGGAGCCTACAATGAGCAGTTCTTC. Amino acids: CASTPGQGAYNEQFF. Full variable domain (missing parts from reference TRBV5-1 and TRBJ2-1): KAGVTQTPRYLIKTRGQQVTLSCSPISGHRSVSWYQQTPGQGLQFLFEYFSETQRNKGNFPGRFSGRQFSNSRSEMNVSTLELGDSALYLCASTPGQGAYNEQFFGPGTRLTVL.

The rearrangement links TRBV9 to TRBJ1-2; tentatively, D is TRBD1 (5 bases). The CDR3 contains 12 residues. V was shortened by 3 bases and J by 3 bases, with 6 bases between the two germline ends. Germline V gene sequence: CDR1 SGDLS, CDR2 YYNGEE. The CDR3 region is CASSGRDYGYTF. CDR3 sequence (DNA): TGTGCCAGCAGCGGCAGGGACTATGGCTACACCTTC.

This clone was seen only once. The chain joins TRBV18 to TRBJ2-3; D gene ambiguous. Trimming left V 5 bases short and J 4 bases short, with 13 bases between. Germline V gene data show CDR1 as KGHSH and CDR2 as LQKENI. The CDR3 is 14 amino acids. The CDR3 loop reads CASSFGEFADTQYF. The CDR3, as DNA: TGTGCCAGCTCATTTGGAGAATTTGCAGATACGCAGTATTTT.

The chain links TRBV11-2 to TRBJ2-3; TRBD2 is a possible D gene (6 bases). The CDR3 loop spans 17 amino acids. V was pared by 0 bases and J by 14 bases, with 27 bases between. Germline V CDR1 and CDR2: SGHAT, FQNNGV. The CDR3 loop reads CASSLDVAVPRGSIRYF. CDR3 nucleotides: TGTGCCAGCAGCTTAGATGTAGCAGTGCCTCGGGGGTCGATTAGGTATTTT. Complete variable domain (other parts from reference TRBV11-2 and TRBJ2-3): EAGVAQSPRYKIIEKRQSVAFWCNPISGHATLYWYQQILGQGPKLLIQFQNNGVVDDSQLPKDRFSAERLKGVDSTLKIQPAKLEDSAVYLCASSLDVAVPRGSIRYFGPGTRLTVL.

Remarks on this clone: The same CDR3 also results from other DNA sequences found in this sample. The chain links TRBV6-5 to TRBJ1-5; no clear D gene. Trimming took 3 bases from V and 0 from J, leaving 9 bases between them. The germline gives CDR1 MNHEY, CDR2 SVGAGI. CDR3 length: 15 amino acids. Here the CDR3 reads CASSYSRYSNQPQHF. CDR3 nucleotide sequence: TGTGCCAGCAGTTATTCTAGATATAGCAATCAGCCCCAGCATTTT.

The CDR3 loop reads CASSVGSSYEQYF. The DNA for the CDR3 is TGCGCCAGCAGCGTCGGGTCCTCCTACGAGCAGTACTTC. V is TRBV5-1 and J is TRBJ2-7; D gene ambiguous. Trimming took 4 bases from V and 0 from J, leaving 8 bases between them. The CDR3 contains 13 residues. CDR1 and CDR2 from the germline V gene are SGHRS and YFSETQ. Drawing the rest from reference TRBV5-1 and TRBJ2-7, the complete variable domain is KAGVTQTPRYLIKTRGQQVTLSCSPISGHRSVSWYQQTPGQGLQFLFEYFSETQRNKGNFPGRFSGRQFSNSRSEMNVSTLELGDSALYLCASSVGSSYEQYFGPGTRLTVT.

The V gene is TRBV11-2, the J gene TRBJ1-6, with D unresolved. Per germline, CDR1 SGHAT and CDR2 FQNNGV. V was cut by 0 bases and J by 10 bases, with 16 bases left in between. The CDR3 length is 16 residues. For the CDR3, the DNA is TGTGCCAGCAGCTTAGATCTACGGGGTCTGGAATCACCCCTCCACTTT. Translated: CASSLDLRGLESPLHF.

The chain is built from TRBV15 and TRBJ2-1; tentatively, D is TRBD2 (6 bases). Germline V gene sequence: CDR1 LNHNV, CDR2 YYDKDF (reference sequence). The CDR3 is made up of 16 amino acids. V was cut by 1 base and J by 0 bases, with 10 bases left in between. The DNA for the CDR3 is TGTGCCACCAGCAGAGTCCGGGGGTTCTCCTACAATGAGCAGTTCTTC. Its translation is CATSRVRGFSYNEQFF.

The rearrangement links TRBV5-5 to TRBJ1-1, with a weak D call TRBD1 (5 bases). CDR3 length equals 14 residues. Deletions cut 3 bases from V and 5 bases from J, with 14 bases between. CDR1 and CDR2 from the germline V gene are SGHKS and YYEKEE (reference sequence). Here the CDR3 reads CASSSIAGRTEAFF. The CDR3 DNA sequence: TGTGCCAGCAGCTCAATAGCAGGGAGGACTGAAGCTTTCTTT.

This clone has only one observation. The V and J genes are TRBV7-6 and TRBJ2-5; possible D gene TRBD2, 6 bases. V gave up 0 bases and J gave up 5 bases, with 7 bases separating them. This CDR3 comprises 13 residues. The germline CDR1 and CDR2 sequences are SGHVS and FNYEAQ. The DNA for the CDR3 is TGTGCCAGCAGCTTAGCGGAGGGGGAGACCCAGTACTTC. It codes for CASSLAEGETQYF.